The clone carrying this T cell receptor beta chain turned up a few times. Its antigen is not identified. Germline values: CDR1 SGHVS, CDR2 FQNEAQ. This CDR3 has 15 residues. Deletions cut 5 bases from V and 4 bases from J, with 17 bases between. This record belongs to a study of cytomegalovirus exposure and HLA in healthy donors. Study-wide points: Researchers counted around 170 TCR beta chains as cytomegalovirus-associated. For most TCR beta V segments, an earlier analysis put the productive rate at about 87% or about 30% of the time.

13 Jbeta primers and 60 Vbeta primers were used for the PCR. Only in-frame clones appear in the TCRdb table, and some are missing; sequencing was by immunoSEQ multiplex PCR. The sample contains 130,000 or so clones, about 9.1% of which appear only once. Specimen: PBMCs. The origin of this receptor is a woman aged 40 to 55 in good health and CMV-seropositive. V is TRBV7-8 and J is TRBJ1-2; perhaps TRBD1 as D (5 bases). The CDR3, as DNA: TGTGCCAGCAGCCAAACGGGGGGGAGTAGCTATGGCTACACCTTC. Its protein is CASSQTGGSSYGYTF.